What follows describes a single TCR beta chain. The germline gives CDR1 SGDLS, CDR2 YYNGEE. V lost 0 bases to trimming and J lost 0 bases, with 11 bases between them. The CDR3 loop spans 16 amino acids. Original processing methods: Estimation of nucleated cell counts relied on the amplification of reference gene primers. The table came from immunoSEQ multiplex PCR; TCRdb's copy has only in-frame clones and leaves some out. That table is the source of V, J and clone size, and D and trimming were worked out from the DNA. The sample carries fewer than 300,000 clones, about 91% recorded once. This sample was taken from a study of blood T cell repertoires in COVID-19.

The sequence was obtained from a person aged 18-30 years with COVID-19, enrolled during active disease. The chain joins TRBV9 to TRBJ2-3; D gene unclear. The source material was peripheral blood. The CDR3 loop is CASSVGGLVSTDTQYF. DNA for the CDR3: TGTGCCAGCAGCGTAGGAGGTCTTGTAAGCACAGATACGCAGTATTTT. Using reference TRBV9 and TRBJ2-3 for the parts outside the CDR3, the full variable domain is DSGVTQTPKHLITATGQRVTLRCSPRSGDLSVYWYQQSLDQGLQFLIQYYNGEERAKGNILERFSAQQFPDLHSELNLSSLELGDSALYFCASSVGGLVSTDTQYFGPGTRLTVL.